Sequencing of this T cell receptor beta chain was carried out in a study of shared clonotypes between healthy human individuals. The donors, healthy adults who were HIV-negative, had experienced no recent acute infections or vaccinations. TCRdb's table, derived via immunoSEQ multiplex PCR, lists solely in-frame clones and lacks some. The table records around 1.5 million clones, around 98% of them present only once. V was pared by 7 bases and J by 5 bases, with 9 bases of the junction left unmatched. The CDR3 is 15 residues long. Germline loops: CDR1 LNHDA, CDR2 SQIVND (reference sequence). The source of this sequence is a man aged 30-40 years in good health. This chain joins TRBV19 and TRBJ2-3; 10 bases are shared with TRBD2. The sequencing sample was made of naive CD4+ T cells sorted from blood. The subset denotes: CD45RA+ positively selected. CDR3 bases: TGTGCCAGTAATAGTCTAGCGGGAGTAGGAGATACGCAGTATTTT. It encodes CASNSLAGVGDTQYF. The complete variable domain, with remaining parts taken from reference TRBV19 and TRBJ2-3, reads DGGITQSPKYLFRKEGQNVTLSCEQNLNHDAMYWYRQDPGQGLRLIYYSQIVNDFQKGDIAEGYSVSREKKESFPLTVTSAQKNPTAFYLCASNSLAGVGDTQYFGPGTRLTVL.